This record concerns one TCR beta chain sequence. Trimming cost V 0 bases and J 0 bases; bases outside gene matches: 7. Germline assignment: CDR1 ENHRY and CDR2 SYGVKD. The CDR3 length is 17 residues. Generated by immunoSEQ multiplex PCR, the TCRdb table keeps only in-frame clones and is missing some. The sample holds under 95,000 clones, almost 95% seen once. This sample was included in a study of T cell changes during pregnancy in multiple sclerosis. This specimen was peripheral blood, taken after pregnancy. The source is a female donor with multiple sclerosis, enrolled in a pregnancy study. This rearrangement joins TRBV10-3 to TRBJ1-1; TRBD1 matches 7 bases. DNA of the CDR3: TGTGCCATCAGTGAGTCCAGGGGGATCTTAATGAACACTGAAGCTTTCTTT. This gives the protein CAISESRGILMNTEAFF.